The sequence of this TCR beta chain was determined in a study of T cells after yellow fever vaccination. Study-wide results and caveats: Peaking faster, on day 5 versus 15, the secondary response was nonetheless weaker. The CD4 and CD8 compartments had a small share of their clonotypes in common. A large majority of primary-vaccination clones showed up again after the booster (about 97% CD4, almost 90% CD8).

This clonotype was picked up many times. What it binds is not known. Conversion of TCR transcripts into cDNA relied on 5'RACE template switching, which added a universal primer site and UMIs. TCRdb reanalysed the 5' RACE reads using MiXCR and keeps one entry per CDR3 protein. The repertoire has over 45,000 distinct CDR3 sequences, approximately 7% of them found once; the top ten carry approximately 37%. This sequence was found in a man between 18 and 29 years old who received the YFV17D yellow fever vaccine. The material was CD8+ T cells sorted from PBMCs, obtained on the day of the first yellow fever vaccination.

The CDR3 region is CASRIAGGRDTQYF. DNA for the CDR3: TGTGCCAGCAGAATAGCGGGGGGACGGGATACGCAGTATTTT. The chain is built from TRBV12-3 or TRBV12-4 and TRBJ2-3; 10 bases line up with TRBD2. CDR3 size: 14 residues. Trimming at V came to 6 bases and at J to 6 bases, leaving 6 bases not matched to a gene.